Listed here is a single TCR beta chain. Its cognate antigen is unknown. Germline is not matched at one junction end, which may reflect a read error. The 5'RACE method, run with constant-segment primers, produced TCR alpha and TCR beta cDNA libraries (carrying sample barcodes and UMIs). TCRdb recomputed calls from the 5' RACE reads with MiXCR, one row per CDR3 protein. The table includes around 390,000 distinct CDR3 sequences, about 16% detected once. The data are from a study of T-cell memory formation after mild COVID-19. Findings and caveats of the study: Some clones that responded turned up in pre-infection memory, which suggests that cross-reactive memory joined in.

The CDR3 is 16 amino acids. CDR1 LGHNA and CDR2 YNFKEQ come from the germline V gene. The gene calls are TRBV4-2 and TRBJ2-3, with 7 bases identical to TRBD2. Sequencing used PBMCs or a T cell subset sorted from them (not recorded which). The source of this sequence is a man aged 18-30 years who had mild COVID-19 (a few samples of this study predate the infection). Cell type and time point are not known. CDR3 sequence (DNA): TGTACCAGCAGCCAAGAAGGCGGGAGCTACACAGATACGCAGTATTTT. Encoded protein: CTSSQEGGSYTDTQYF.